This T cell receptor (beta chain) was observed in a study of T cells after posttransplantation cyclophosphamide (dated by TCRdb to 2016 to 2017). Study-wide context: T cell repertoire reconstitution was tracked by TRB sequencing after myeloablative bone marrow transplantation in which posttransplantation cyclophosphamide was used as GVHD prophylaxis. Because TRA and TRB clonality correlated tightly in roughly nine samples, later TCR analyses were limited to TRB. Public TRB sequences were compared against a database of over 3,000 sequences linked to responses to pathogens, tumor antigens, self-antigens and alloantigens. Up to roughly 3 additional blood samples from 2 to 5.2 years after transplant were also TRB-sequenced in 3 patients, as was pretransplant blood from a handful of patients. Blood from all 35 or so PTCy patients with 1-year posttransplant specimens was subjected to TRB sequencing. Antigen receptor sequencing was done on samples from 35 to 45 PTCy-treated patients and from approximately 16 related bone marrow donors of those patients.

TRB sequencing was run on genomic DNA with either the immunoSEQ assay at survey resolution or the hsTCRB kit. In the authors' own workflow: The immunoSEQ software handled the initial read processing, while the LymphoSeq R package was used for the repertoire analyses. For each TRB dataset, clonality was calculated as 1 minus normalized Shannon entropy, and the Gini coefficient was computed as well. To infer phenotypes in unsorted samples, TRB sequences from sorted subsets of the recipient or donor were mapped onto the unsorted samples of the same recipient. Here the immuneACCESS table is served through TCRdb, limited to in-frame sequences with V and J called. Missing clones are a known gap in these copies; in checked studies unresolved V genes cover under half, and the rest lacks a known reason. V, J and clone size derive from that table, while D and trimming were established from the DNA sequence. The sample has fewer than 30,000 clones on record, about 83% of them singletons. Of the sample, approximately 6.8% falls within the top ten clones.

Notes on this clone: The specificity of this receptor is unknown. Per-base quality was not reported, and no clone a single base away is much larger than it.

The PTCy-treated patients were drawn from a prospective, multi-institutional clinical trial. Peripheral blood and bone marrow mononuclear cells were isolated by Ficoll-Hypaque density centrifugation and were cryopreserved. Overall study results and their limits: Across approximately 45 patients, recipient CMV seropositivity and CMV reactivation were highly associated with TRB clonality; PTCy diversity was similar to CNI/methotrexate controls. Donor-recipient similarity was low at 1-2 months but increased during the first year, and donor CD8+ memory clones often dominated later blood repertoires. The TRB repertoires of T cells infiltrating skin or GI tract showed only limited overlap with the TRB repertoires of T cells in blood.

The material sequenced was PBMCs. This TCR came from a woman aged 60-75 years with a blood cancer, CMV-positive, and with a related stem cell donor.

The sequenced DNA is TGTGCCAGCCCAGGACTGTACTCCTACGAGCAGTACTTC. It translates as CASPGLYSYEQYF. Recombination joined TRBV6-1 with TRBJ2-5; D gene: possibly TRBD2, on 5 matching bases. Near its end, the DNA agrees better with TRBJ2-7, so the J call may be wrong. Reading from cysteine to phenylalanine, the CDR3 counts 13 amino acids. CDR3 DNA only is kept here, 39 bases in frame from base 1. CDR1 and CDR2 are drawn from the germline V gene: MNHNS, SASEGT.